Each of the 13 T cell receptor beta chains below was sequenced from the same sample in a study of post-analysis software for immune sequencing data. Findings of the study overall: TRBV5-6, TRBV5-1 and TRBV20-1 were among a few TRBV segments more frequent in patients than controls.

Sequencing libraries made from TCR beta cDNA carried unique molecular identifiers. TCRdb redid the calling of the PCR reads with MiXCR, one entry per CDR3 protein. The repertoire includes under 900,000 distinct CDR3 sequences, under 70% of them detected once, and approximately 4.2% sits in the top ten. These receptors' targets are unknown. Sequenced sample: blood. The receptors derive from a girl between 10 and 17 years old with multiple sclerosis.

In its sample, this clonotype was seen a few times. The CDR3 nucleotides are TGTGCCAGCAGTTACGGGGCGACGGAGACCCAGTACTTC. This gives the protein CASSYGATETQYF. The V call is TRBV6-5, the J call TRBJ2-7; tentative D call: TRBD1 (5 bases). The J call may be incorrect, as the DNA end agrees better with TRBJ2-5. Germline CDR1 reads MNHEY; CDR2 reads SVGAGI. This CDR3 is 13 amino acids long.

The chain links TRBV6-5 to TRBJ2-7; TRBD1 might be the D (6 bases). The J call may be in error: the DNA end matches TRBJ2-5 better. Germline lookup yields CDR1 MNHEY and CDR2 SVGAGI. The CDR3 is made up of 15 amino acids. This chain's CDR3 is CASSYLPWTEETQYF. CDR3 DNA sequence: TGTGCCAGCAGTTATCTTCCTTGGACAGAAGAGACCCAGTACTTC.

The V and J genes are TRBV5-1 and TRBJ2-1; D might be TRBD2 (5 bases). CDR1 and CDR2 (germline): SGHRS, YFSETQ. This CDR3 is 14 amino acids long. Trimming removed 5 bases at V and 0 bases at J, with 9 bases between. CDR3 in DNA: TGCGCCAGCAGTAGCGAAAACTCCTACAATGAGCAGTTCTTC. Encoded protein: CASSSENSYNEQFF.

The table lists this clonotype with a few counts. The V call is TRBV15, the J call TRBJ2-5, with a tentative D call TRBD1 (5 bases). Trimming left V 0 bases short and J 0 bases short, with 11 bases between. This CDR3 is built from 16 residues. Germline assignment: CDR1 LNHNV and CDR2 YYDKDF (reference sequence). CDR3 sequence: CATSRDQGRYQETQYF. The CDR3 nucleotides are TGTGCCACCAGCAGAGATCAGGGCCGGTACCAAGAGACCCAGTACTTC.

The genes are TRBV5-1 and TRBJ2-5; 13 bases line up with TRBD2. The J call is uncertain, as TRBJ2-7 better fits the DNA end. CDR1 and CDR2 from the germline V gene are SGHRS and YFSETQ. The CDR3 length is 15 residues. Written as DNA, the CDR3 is TGCGCCAGCAGCCCGGACGGACTAGCGGGAGACGAGCAGTACTTC. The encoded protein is CASSPDGLAGDEQYF.

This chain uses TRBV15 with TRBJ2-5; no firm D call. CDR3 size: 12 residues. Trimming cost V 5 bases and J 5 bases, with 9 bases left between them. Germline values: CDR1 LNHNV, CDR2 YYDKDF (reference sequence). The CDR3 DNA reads TGTGCCACCAGCGGGTTACGTGAGACCCAGTACTTC. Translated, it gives CATSGLRETQYF.

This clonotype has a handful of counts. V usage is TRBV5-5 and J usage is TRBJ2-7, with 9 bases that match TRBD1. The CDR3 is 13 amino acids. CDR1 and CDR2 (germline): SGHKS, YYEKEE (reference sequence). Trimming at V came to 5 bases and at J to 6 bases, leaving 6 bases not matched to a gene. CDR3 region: CASRGTGSIEQYF. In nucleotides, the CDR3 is TGTGCCAGCAGGGGGACAGGGAGCATCGAGCAGTACTTC.

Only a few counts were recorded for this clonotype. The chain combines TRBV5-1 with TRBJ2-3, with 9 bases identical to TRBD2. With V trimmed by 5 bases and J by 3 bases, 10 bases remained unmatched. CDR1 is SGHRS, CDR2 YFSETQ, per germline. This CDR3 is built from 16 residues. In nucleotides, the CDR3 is TGCGCCAGCAGTAAGATAGCGGGGGCTGGGACAGATACGCAGTATTTT. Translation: CASSKIAGAGTDTQYF.

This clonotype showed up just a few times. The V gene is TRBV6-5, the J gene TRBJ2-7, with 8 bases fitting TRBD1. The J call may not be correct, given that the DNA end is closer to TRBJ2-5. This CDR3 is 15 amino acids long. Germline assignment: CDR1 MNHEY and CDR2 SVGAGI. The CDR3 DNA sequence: TGTGCCAGCAGTTACTCTGTGACAGGGGATGAGACCCAGTACTTC. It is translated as CASSYSVTGDETQYF.

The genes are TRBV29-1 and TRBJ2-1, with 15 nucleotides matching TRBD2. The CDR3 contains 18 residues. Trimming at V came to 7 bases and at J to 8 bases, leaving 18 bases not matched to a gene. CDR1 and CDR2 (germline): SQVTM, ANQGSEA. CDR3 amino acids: CSGAGTSGGLVIGDEQFF. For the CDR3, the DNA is TGCAGCGGGGCCGGGACTAGCGGGGGGCTGGTAATAGGGGATGAGCAGTTCTTC.

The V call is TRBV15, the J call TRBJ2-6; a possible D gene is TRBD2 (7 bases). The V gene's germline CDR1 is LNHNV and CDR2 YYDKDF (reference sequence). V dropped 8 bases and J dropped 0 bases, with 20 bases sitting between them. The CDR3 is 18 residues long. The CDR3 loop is CATSWEGGTLSGANVLTF. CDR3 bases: TGTGCCACCTCCTGGGAGGGGGGAACCCTCTCTGGGGCCAACGTCCTGACTTTC.

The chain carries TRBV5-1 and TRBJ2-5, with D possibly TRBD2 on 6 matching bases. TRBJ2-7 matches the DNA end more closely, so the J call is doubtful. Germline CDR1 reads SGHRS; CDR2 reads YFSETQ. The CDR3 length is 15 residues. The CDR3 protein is CASSFAPSREYEQYF. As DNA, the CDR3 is TGCGCCAGCAGTTTCGCCCCATCCCGGGAGTACGAGCAGTACTTC.

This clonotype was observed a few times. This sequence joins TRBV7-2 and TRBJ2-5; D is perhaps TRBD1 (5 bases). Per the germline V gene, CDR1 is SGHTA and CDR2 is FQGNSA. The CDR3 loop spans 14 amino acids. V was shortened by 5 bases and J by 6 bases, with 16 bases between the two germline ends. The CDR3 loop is CASSQNGQGKTQYF. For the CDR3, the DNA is TGTGCCAGCAGCCAAAACGGGCAGGGAAAGACCCAGTACTTC. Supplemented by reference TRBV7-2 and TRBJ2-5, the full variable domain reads GAGVSQSPSNKVTEKGKDVELRCDPISGHTALYWYRQSLGQGLEFLIYFQGNSAPDKSGLPSDRFSAERTGGSVSTLTIQRTQQEDSAVYLCASSQNGQGKTQYFGPGTRLLVL.